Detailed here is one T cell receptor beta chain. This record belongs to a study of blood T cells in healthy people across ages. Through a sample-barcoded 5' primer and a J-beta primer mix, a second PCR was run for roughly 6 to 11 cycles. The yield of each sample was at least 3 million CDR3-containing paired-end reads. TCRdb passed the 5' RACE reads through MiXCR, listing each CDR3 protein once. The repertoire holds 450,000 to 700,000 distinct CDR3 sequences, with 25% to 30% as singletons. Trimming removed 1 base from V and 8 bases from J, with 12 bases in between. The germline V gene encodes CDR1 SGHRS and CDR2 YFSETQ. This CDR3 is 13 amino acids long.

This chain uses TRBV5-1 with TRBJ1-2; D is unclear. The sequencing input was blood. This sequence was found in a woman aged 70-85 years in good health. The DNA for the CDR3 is TGCGCCAGCAGCTTGCCATCCGGGGAGGGCTACACCTTC. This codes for CASSLPSGEGYTF.